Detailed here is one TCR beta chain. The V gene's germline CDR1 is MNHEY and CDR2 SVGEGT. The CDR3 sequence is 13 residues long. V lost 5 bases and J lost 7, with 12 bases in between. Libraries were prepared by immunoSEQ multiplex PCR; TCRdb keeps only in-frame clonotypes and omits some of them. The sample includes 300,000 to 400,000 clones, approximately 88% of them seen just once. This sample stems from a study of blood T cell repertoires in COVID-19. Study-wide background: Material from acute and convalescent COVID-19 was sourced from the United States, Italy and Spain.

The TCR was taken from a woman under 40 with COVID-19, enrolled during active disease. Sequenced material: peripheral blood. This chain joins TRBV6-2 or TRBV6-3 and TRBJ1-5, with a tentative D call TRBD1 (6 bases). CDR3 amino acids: CASSRDTGQPQHF. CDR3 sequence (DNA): TGTGCCAGCAGTCGGGACACTGGGCAGCCCCAGCATTTT.